This T cell receptor (beta chain) stems from a study (dated by TCRdb to between 2014 and 2017). Study-wide context: The study set out to test whether tumor-infiltrating Tregs in breast cancer get recruited from blood Tregs or are instead converted in situ from other CD4+ T cell subsets.

The CDR3, from cysteine to phenylalanine, totals 16 residues. CDR3 DNA only is kept here, 48 bases in frame from base 1. CDR1 and CDR2, looked up from the germline V gene, are SGHRS and YFSETQ. V has 5 bases trimmed and J has 7 bases trimmed; junction bases matching no gene number 12. The Miltenyi Naive CD4+ T Cell Isolation kit was used to purify naive CD4+ T cells, and CD25 microbeads were used to remove Tregs. Tregs, naive and memory CD4+ T cells from tumor, blood and ipsilateral draining lymph nodes of a handful of breast cancer patients underwent full-length TCR alpha and beta sequencing. Ficoll density gradient centrifugation was used to isolate mononuclear cells from lymph nodes or from more than 40 ml of peripheral blood. A purity exceeding 90% was confirmed by FACS for the sorted cell populations. This clonotype was detected only a few times. This receptor's antigen is unknown. A much larger clone sits a single nucleotide away, making a read error possible.

Full-length TCR variable regions were amplified by 5' RACE PCR using constant-region reverse primers, and then by semi-nested PCR using Nested Universal Primer A. The ReliaPrep RNA Cell Miniprep System was used to extract total RNA, which was then reverse transcribed into 5'RACE-ready cDNA with the SMARTer RACE 5'/3' Kit. Full-length TCR alpha and beta libraries were barcoded with multiplex adaptors and sequenced on an Illumina MiSeq. Per the source publication's procedure: For each of nine subset-tissue groups, sequencing data from the five patients were combined, and the groups were compared by unsupervised clustering of TCR gene usage. Repertoire similarity was calculated with the Morisita-Horn index, weighting shared sequences by their contribution to each repertoire. TCRdb reanalyzed the raw reads on its own, using fastp at Q25 for trimming and MiXCR for clone calling, and kept in-frame beta chains. CDR3 protein duplicates are merged, each entry listing the most common genes and DNA. The V and J calls here are based on TCRdb, not the publication. Within this sample are about 13,000 distinct CDR3 sequences, with 23% of them counted one time only. The ten largest clonotypes hold 2.5% to 3.5% of the sample.

Study-wide conclusions, independent of this receptor: Rather than covering whole repertoires, validation in the larger cohort was restricted to a single TCR beta V-J rearrangement. The TCR gene usage of tumor memory CD4+ T cells clustered together with blood and lymph node memory CD4+ cells and with lymph node naive CD4+ cells. Tumor-infiltrating Treg TCR alpha and beta sequences overlapped most with tumor naive CD4+ T cells, then with blood naive CD4+ T cells.

The sequenced sample consisted of naive CD4+ T cells sorted from blood. The cell subset or site label, read with the paper, signifies: naive CD4+ T cells, CD4+CD45RA+CD25-. The receptor chain draws on TRBV5-1 and TRBJ1-6, and 7 junction bases match TRBD1. This sequence originates from a female donor with breast cancer. CDR3 region: CASRQTPGQRNSPLHF. The sequenced DNA is TGCGCCAGCAGACAAACACCGGGACAGCGGAATTCACCCCTCCACTTT.